This TCR beta chain comes out of a study of cytomegalovirus exposure and HLA in healthy donors. This clone occurred a few times. Its specificity is not known. CDR3 size: 13 residues. CDR1 MNHEY and CDR2 SMNVEV come from the germline V gene (reference sequence). The ends lost 5 bases at V and 7 bases at J; junction bases unmatched: 7. Regarding the study as a whole: In a later analysis, HLA-associated beta chains showed higher expansion and lower generation probabilities than comparable chains.

PCR primers comprised 60 Vbeta and 13 Jbeta primers. Per the original methods: An analysis performed later counted 60 million to 90 million unique TCR beta chains (around 9.9 million of them shared). Generated by immunoSEQ multiplex PCR, the TCRdb table keeps only in-frame clones and is missing some. V, J and clone size are those of that table, while D and trimming were read from the DNA. This table has 150,000 to 200,000 clones, roughly 85% appearing once. Sequenced sample: PBMCs. J is TRBJ1-2 and V is TRBV27, with 7 bases that match TRBD1. The TCR sequence derives from a woman aged 50 to 60 in good health and CMV-seronegative. The CDR3 DNA sequence: TGTGCCAGCAGTCAACGGACAGGAGGTGGCTACACCTTC. Translating gives CASSQRTGGGYTF.